A few counts support the clone carrying this TCR beta chain. Its antigen remains unidentified. CDR1 is DFQATT, CDR2 SNEGSKA, per germline (reference sequence). This CDR3 has 15 residues. Trimming took off 0 bases at V and 4 bases at J, with 15 bases between the two ends. MiXCR, applied by TCRdb to the RT-PCR reads, yields one record per CDR3 protein. Altogether roughly 650,000 distinct CDR3 sequences are present, more than 15% being singletons, with the ten largest covering 9.5% to 13%. The data are from a study of response to subunit inactivated influenza vaccine. Study-level results: Authors suggested few new T cells are recruited by each seasonal influenza vaccination.

The TCR comes from a man between 50 and 59 years old who received an inactivated influenza vaccine. J is TRBJ2-5 and V is TRBV20-1; the D gene could be TRBD1 or TRBD2 (5 bases each). The sequenced sample was PBMCs from blood, obtained 12 days after vaccination. The CDR3 loop is CSARDQRLGPETQYF. The CDR3 DNA reads TGCAGTGCTAGAGATCAGCGGCTGGGGCCAGAGACCCAGTACTTC.